The 16 T cell receptor beta chains presented below share a single source sample, sequenced in a study of T cells in Graves' hyperthyroidism and ophthalmopathy. Using RNA transcripts as the source, TCR beta CDR3 regions were amplified. TCR CDR3 underwent first-round RT-PCR with the HTBI primer set. TCRdb analysed the multiplex PCR reads with MiXCR anew, one entry per CDR3 protein. The sample gives 650,000 to 750,000 distinct CDR3 sequences, 12% to 15% of which show up once; roughly a tenth is in the top ten. Material for sequencing was blood. These receptors were collected from a woman between 18 and 30 years old with Graves' hyperthyroidism.

This clonotype was seen at least ten times. The J gene is TRBJ2-1, the V gene TRBV12-3 or TRBV12-4, with 9 bases fitting TRBD2. The CDR3 is 18 residues long. After removal of 2 bases from V and 0 bases from J, the junction contained 8 bases not matched to a gene. The CDR3 DNA sequence: TGTGCCAGCAGTTTATCCGCGGGAGGGCTGAGCTCCTACAATGAGCAGTTCTTC. This translates into CASSLSAGGLSSYNEQFF.

In this sample, this clonotype turned up many times. The rearrangement uses TRBV14 and TRBJ2-1, with 8 nucleotides matching TRBD1. Unmatched junction bases numbered 4, after V lost 3 bases and J lost 9 bases. Germline CDR1 SGHDN, CDR2 FVKESK. The CDR3 extends over 13 amino acids. The CDR3 sequence is CASSQNRGSEQFF. CDR3 in DNA: TGTGCCAGCAGCCAGAACAGGGGGTCTGAGCAGTTCTTC.

This chain connects TRBV10-2 to TRBJ1-3; unclear D gene. Germline CDR1 WSHSY, CDR2 SAAADI. The CDR3 length is 17 residues. The ends were cut back, 4 bases at V and 0 bases at J, with 16 bases in the middle. The CDR3 loop reads CASSGPRTLGSGNTIYF. CDR3 DNA: TGCGCCAGCAGTGGACCTCGGACCCTCGGCTCTGGAAACACCATATATTTT.

The CDR3 DNA sequence: TGTGCCAGCAGTGAGGGCCTTTGGAGATCTGGAAACACCATATATTTT. Amino acid sequence: CASSEGLWRSGNTIYF. The V and J genes are TRBV2 and TRBJ1-3; D gene ambiguous. The germline V gene encodes CDR1 SNHLY and CDR2 FYNNEI. The V end lost 3 bases, the J end lost 1 base, and 13 bases lay between the germline ends. The CDR3 loop spans 16 amino acids.

This clonotype has ten or more counts. V and J are TRBV30 and TRBJ2-7, with TRBD1 matching 11 bases. Trimming removed 4 bases from V and 3 bases from J; junction bases left unmatched: 11. Germline V lookup: CDR1 GTSNPN, CDR2 SVGIG (reference sequence). This CDR3 has 16 residues. CDR3 nucleotides: TGTGCCTGGAAAGGTTGGGGACAGGGGGTATTCTACGAGCAGTACTTC. Protein product: CAWKGWGQGVFYEQYF.

The table lists this clonotype with many counts. The chain combines TRBV29-1 with TRBJ2-1; unclear D gene. This CDR3 spans 13 amino acids. Germline V lookup: CDR1 SQVTM, CDR2 ANQGSEA. The CDR3 reads CTLGPPAYNEQFF. CDR3 nucleotide sequence: TGCACCCTGGGCCCCCCCGCCTACAATGAGCAGTTCTTC.

The chain carries TRBV19 and TRBJ2-6; D may be TRBD1 (5 bases). Trimming removed 6 bases from V and 0 bases from J, with 9 bases in between. Germline V lookup: CDR1 LNHDA, CDR2 SQIVND (reference sequence). This CDR3 region has 15 residues. CDR3 nucleotide sequence: TGTGCCAGTAGGGTTCAGGGCTCTGGGGCCAACGTCCTGACTTTC. Encoded protein: CASRVQGSGANVLTF.

The rearrangement links TRBV30 to TRBJ2-2; D gene ambiguous. CDR3 size: 15 residues. V was clipped by 3 bases and J by 3 bases, with 14 bases between them. Germline CDR1 reads GTSNPN; CDR2 reads SVGIG (reference sequence). The CDR3 DNA reads TGTGCCTGGAGCGACCCCGGACGAGACACCGGGGAGCTGTTTTTT. It is translated as CAWSDPGRDTGELFF.

This clonotype has ten or more counts. V gene TRBV30 combines with J gene TRBJ2-1; no definite D call. The CDR3 extends over 11 amino acids. Deletions cut 4 bases from V and 3 bases from J, with 4 bases between. Germline CDR1 is GTSNPN and CDR2 is SVGIG (reference sequence). CDR3 protein: CAWKYYNEQFF. The DNA for the CDR3 is TGTGCCTGGAAATACTACAATGAGCAGTTCTTC. Full variable domain (missing parts from reference TRBV30 and TRBJ2-1): SQTIHQWPATLVQPVGSPLSLECTVEGTSNPNLYWYRQAAGRGLQLLFYSVGIGQISSEVPQNLSASRPQDRQFILSSKKLLLSDSGFYLCAWKYYNEQFFGPGTRLTVL.

This clonotype has ten or more counts. The DNA for the CDR3 is TGTGCCAGCAGTCGCCAAGACAGACTAAACACTGAAGCTTTCTTT. It codes for CASSRQDRLNTEAFF. This chain joins TRBV2 and TRBJ1-1; TRBD1 might be the D (5 bases). Trimming pared 5 bases from V and 2 bases from J, leaving 15 bases between. CDR3 length: 15 residues. CDR1 SNHLY and CDR2 FYNNEI come from the germline V gene. Full variable domain (missing parts from reference TRBV2 and TRBJ1-1): EPEVTQTPSHQVTQMGQEVILRCVPISNHLYFYWYRQILGQKVEFLVSFYNNEISEKSEIFDDQFSVERPDGSNFTLKIRSTKLEDSAMYFCASSRQDRLNTEAFFGQGTRLTVV.

This clonotype was observed at least ten times. The chain employs TRBV13 and TRBJ1-2, with 9 bases aligning to TRBD1. Trimming at V came to 5 bases and at J to 4 bases, leaving 5 bases not matched to a gene. This CDR3 region has 14 residues. Germline V lookup: CDR1 PRHDT, CDR2 FYEKMQ (reference sequence). The CDR3 DNA follows: TGTGCCAGCAGCCCGGGACAGGGTTTCTATGGCTACACCTTC. Its protein product is CASSPGQGFYGYTF. The entire variable domain, with the rest obtained from reference TRBV13 and TRBJ1-2, is as follows: AAGVIQSPRHLIKEKRETATLKCYPIPRHDTVYWYQQGPGQDPQFLISFYEKMQSDKGSIPDRFSAQQFSDYHSELNMSSLELGDSALYFCASSPGQGFYGYTFGSGTRLTVV.

Regarding this clonotype: One end of the junction varies from germline; a read error may be responsible. V gene TRBV7-9 combines with J gene TRBJ2-1; 7 nucleotides align to TRBD2. Germline CDR1 is SEHNR and CDR2 is FQNEAQ (reference sequence). The CDR3 extends over 14 amino acids. CDR3 sequence: CASTWAGVSDERFF. The CDR3, as DNA: TGTGCCAGCACGTGGGCGGGAGTCTCAGATGAGCGGTTCTTC.

To note about this clonotype: Lacking the conserved final phenylalanine or tryptophan, this CDR3 likely reflects a read error. The chain employs TRBV28 and TRBJ2-7; TRBD2 matches at 11 bases. Germline CDR1 reads MDHEN; CDR2 reads SYDVKM. V lost 5 bases and J lost 3; bases outside the gene matches: 3. There are 14 residues in the CDR3. CDR3 sequence (DNA): TGTGCCAGCAGTCTTGGACTAGCGGGCTACGAGCAGTACCTC. Translation gives CASSLGLAGYEQYL.

This clonotype occurred many times. The chain links TRBV18 to TRBJ2-3, with 8 bases lining up with TRBD1. Germline V gene lookup returns CDR1 KGHSH and CDR2 LQKENI. The V segment lost 0 bases and the J segment 5 bases; nucleotides outside the gene matches: 7. The CDR3 runs to 16 residues. CDR3 bases: TGTGCCAGCTCACCACCCCAGACAGGGGAACGAGATACGCAGTATTTT. Amino acid sequence: CASSPPQTGERDTQYF.

This clonotype has just a few counts. The genes are TRBV7-8 and TRBJ1-2; D is unresolved. V lost 2 bases and J lost 0, with 13 bases in between. The CDR3 runs 16 residues. Germline CDR1 reads SGHVS; CDR2 reads FQNEAQ. CDR3 sequence (DNA): TGTGCCAGCAGCTTACCCCCAGGACTTACTAACTATGGCTACACCTTC. Translating gives CASSLPPGLTNYGYTF.

This clonotype was detected only a few times. The chain links TRBV29-1 to TRBJ2-2, with D maybe TRBD1 (5 bases). CDR1 and CDR2 (germline): SQVTM, ANQGSEA. The CDR3 loop spans 13 amino acids. V gave up 5 bases and J gave up 5 bases, with 12 bases separating them. CDR3 region: CSVHSAGTGELFF. The CDR3 DNA sequence: TGCAGCGTTCATTCGGCAGGGACCGGGGAGCTGTTTTTT.